The 2 T cell receptor beta chains reported below all come from one sample, sequenced in a study of cytomegalovirus exposure and HLA in healthy donors. The PCR made use of 60 Vbeta and 13 Jbeta primers. Only in-frame clones appear in the TCRdb table, and some are missing; sequencing was by immunoSEQ multiplex PCR. The sample holds roughly 80,000 clones, approximately 60% seen once. The material sequenced was PBMCs. The receptors shown here come from a male donor in good health and CMV-seropositive.

CDR3 nucleotides: TGTGCCAGCAGTTATCCTACAGGGGGAGGCACCGGGGAGCTGTTTTTT. Amino acid sequence: CASSYPTGGGTGELFF. The chain carries TRBV6-5 and TRBJ2-2, with 8 bases matching TRBD1. The germline CDR1 and CDR2 sequences are MNHEY and SVGAGI. J gave up 4 bases and V 3 bases, and 7 bases lay outside the gene matches. The CDR3 extends over 16 amino acids.

A remark on this clone: Relative to the germline gene, one junction end is altered; a read error may explain this. The CDR3 here is CSSSSGTGGFGEKLFF. The DNA of the CDR3 is TGTTCCAGCAGCTCCGGGACAGGGGGATTTGGTGAAAAACTGTTTTTT. This chain links TRBV7-9 with TRBJ1-4; 11 bases map to TRBD1. CDR3 length: 16 residues. The germline gives CDR1 SEHNR, CDR2 FQNEAQ (reference sequence). Looking up the rest from reference TRBV7-9 and TRBJ1-4 gives the full variable domain: DTGVSQNPRHKITKRGQNVTFRCDPISEHNRLYWYRQTLGQGPEFLTYFQNEAQLEKSRLLSDRFSAERPKGSFSTLEIQRTEQGDSAMYLCSSSSGTGGFGEKLFFGSGTQLSVL.